This TCR beta chain stems from a study of a mutant IDH1 vaccine in newly diagnosed glioma. Study-level information: Following radiotherapy alone, or alongside temozolomide cycles, vaccination was started after an interval of 4-6 weeks. Treated patients had a mean age of roughly 40 years and an approximately 62% male, around 38% female split.

The ends lost 2 bases at V and 3 bases at J; junction bases unmatched: 4. The CDR3 is made up of 14 amino acids. The germline V gene encodes CDR1 LNHNV and CDR2 YYDKDF (reference sequence). The time point: week 47, end of study. Every single dose of the vaccine, 300 ug of mutant IDH1 20-mer peptide, came with topical imiquimod. Weeks 1, 3, 5, 7, 11, 15, 19 and 23 were when patients received their eight vaccinations. A few counts support this clone. The antigen remains undetermined. Assay used: immunoSEQ multiplex PCR; TCRdb lists only in-frame clones, some missing. The data show tens of thousands of clones, with 65% seen just once and about 5% held by the top ten.

The rearrangement uses TRBV15 and TRBJ2-7; 7 bases agree with TRBD2. The specimen comprised peripheral blood mononuclear cells (PBMCs), sampled from a glioma patient whose treatment included an IDH1 peptide vaccine. The source of this sequence is a man aged 35-49 years with glioma. Some clones in this sample may be carry-over from other donors' samples. CDR3 residues: CATSRTGGGYEQYF. The CDR3 region has the DNA TGTGCCACCAGCAGAACGGGGGGTGGCTACGAGCAGTACTTC.